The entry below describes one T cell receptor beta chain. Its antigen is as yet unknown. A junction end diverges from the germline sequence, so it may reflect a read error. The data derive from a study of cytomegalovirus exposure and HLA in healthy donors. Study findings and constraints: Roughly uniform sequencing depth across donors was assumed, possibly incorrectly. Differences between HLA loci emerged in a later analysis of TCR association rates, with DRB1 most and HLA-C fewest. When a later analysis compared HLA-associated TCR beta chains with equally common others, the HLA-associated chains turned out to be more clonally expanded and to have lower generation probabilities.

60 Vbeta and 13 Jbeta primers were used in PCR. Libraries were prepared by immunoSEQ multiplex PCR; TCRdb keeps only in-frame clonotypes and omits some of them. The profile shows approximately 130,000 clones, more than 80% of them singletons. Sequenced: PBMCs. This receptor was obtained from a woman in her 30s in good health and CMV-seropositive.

The CDR3 sequence: CASTDRGDRVSF. CDR3 DNA: TGTGCCAGCACCGACCGGGGGGACAGGGTATCCTTC. This chain links TRBV6-6 with TRBJ1-2, with TRBD1 matching over 9 bases. Germline CDR1 is MNHNY and CDR2 is SVGAGI (reference sequence). The CDR3 covers 12 residues.